This T cell receptor beta chain was sequenced for a study of T-cell memory formation after mild COVID-19 (dated by TCRdb to the early 2020s). For context, the study as a whole: TCR sequence clusters from the two donors were largely donor specific. In a couple of donors, T-cell clones that expanded and contracted after mild COVID-19 were tracked by sequencing TCRalpha and TCRbeta repertoires over time. The cohort comprised two young, previously healthy adult volunteers, one female and one male. Study-wide conclusions, independent of this receptor: Some responding clones were detected in pre-infection memory, suggesting pre-existing cross-reactive memory T cells joined the SARS-CoV-2 response. Contracting CD4+ clones were found mainly in CM and EM memory subsets, while CD8+ clones were enriched in EMRA. SARS-CoV-2 specificity of the second-wave clones peaking on day 37 was not confirmed. The study included only a couple of mild cases, and larger cohorts that include severe cases with pre-infection samples were judged to be necessary. Balanced CD4/CD8 phenotypes were observed for clones contracting from day 15 to 85, whereas a bias towards CD4+ was observed for a second wave of clones expanding from day 15 to 37.

Ficoll-Paque density gradient centrifugation was the method used to isolate PBMCs. In regard to this clonotype: The target of this receptor is not known. No base qualities exist here, and no much larger clone lies one base off it.

Sequencing was performed on an Illumina NovaSeq 6000. cDNA libraries for TCRalpha and TCRbeta were prepared by 5'RACE using constant-segment primers, with sample barcodes and unique molecular identifiers added. Trizol reagent was used to extract RNA from every sample. The libraries were amplified in two PCR steps, and the second step added a second sample barcode and Illumina TruSeq adapters. The libraries were sequenced on an Illumina NovaSeq using 2 x 150 bp paired-end reads. In the paper's pipeline: Demultiplexing of reads and collapsing into UMI-guided consensus sequences were performed with migec v1.2.7. Using mixcr v2.1.11, the UMI consensuses were aligned to TRA and TRB V and J templates and assembled into clonotypes. Expanded or contracted clonotypes were those called significant by both edgeR and NoisET, with noise models trained on biological replicates. For edgeR calls, a false discovery rate-adjusted p below 0.01 and a log2 fold-change threshold of 1 were applied. As an exploratory analysis of dynamics, max-normalized trajectories of the 1000 most abundant clonotypes were examined with PCA combined with hierarchical clustering. Separately sequenced CD4+ and CD8+ repertoires were used to assign the CD4 or CD8 phenotype of responding clones. TCRdb handled the public reads itself, with Q25 trimming in fastp and clone calling in MiXCR, and kept productive beta chains. For every CDR3 protein sequence, its rows merge into one entry that carries the most common genes and DNA. None of the V and J calls come from the authors' own analysis; TCRdb made them. The sample has roughly 150,000 distinct CDR3 sequences on record, approximately 13% of them singletons. Roughly 3.4% of the sample is held by the ten biggest clonotypes.

The germline V gene encodes CDR1 SGHDN and CDR2 FVKESK. Ends trimmed: V by 0 bases, J by 8 bases; bases unmatched to a gene: 3. The CDR3 covers 13 residues, taking in both the cysteine and the phenylalanine. Just the 39-base CDR3 DNA is kept, in frame starting at base 1. Recombination connected TRBV14 to TRBJ1-1, and TRBD1 aligns with 7 junction nucleotides. The sample consisted of PBMCs or a T cell subset sorted from them (not recorded which). The receptor was derived from a man between 18 and 35 years old who had mild COVID-19 (a few samples of this study predate the infection). The sample titles of this study are shuffled in the database, so cell type and time point are left out; the donor was told from shared clones. In nucleotide form, the sequence is TGTGCCAGCAGCCAAGAAAGACAGGGAGAAGCTTTCTTT. Its amino acids are CASSQERQGEAFF.